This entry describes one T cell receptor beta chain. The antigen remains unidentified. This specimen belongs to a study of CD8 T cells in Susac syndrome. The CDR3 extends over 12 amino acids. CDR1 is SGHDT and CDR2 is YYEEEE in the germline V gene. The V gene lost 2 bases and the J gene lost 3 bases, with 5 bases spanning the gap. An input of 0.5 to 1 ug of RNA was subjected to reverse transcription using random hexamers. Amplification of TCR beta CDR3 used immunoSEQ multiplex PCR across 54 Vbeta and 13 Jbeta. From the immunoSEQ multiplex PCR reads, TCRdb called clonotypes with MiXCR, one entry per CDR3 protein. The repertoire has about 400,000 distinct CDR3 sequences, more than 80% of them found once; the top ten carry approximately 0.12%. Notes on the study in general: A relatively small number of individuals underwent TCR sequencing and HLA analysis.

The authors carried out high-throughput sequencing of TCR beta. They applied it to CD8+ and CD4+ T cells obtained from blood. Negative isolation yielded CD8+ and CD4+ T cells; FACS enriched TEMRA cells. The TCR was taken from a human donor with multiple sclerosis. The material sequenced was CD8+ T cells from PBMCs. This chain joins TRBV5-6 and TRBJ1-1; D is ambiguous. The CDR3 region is CASSFIYTEAFF. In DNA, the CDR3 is TGTGCCAGCAGCTTTATATACACTGAAGCTTTCTTT.